Following are 29 T cell receptor beta chains from one sample sequenced in a study of blood T cell repertoires in COVID-19. This table comes from immunoSEQ multiplex PCR, and its TCRdb copy is limited to in-frame clones, with some not included. The table has 70,000 to 95,000 clones, roughly 80% seen once; the top ten hold 15% to 20%. Sequenced input: peripheral blood. These receptors all stem from an elderly man with active or convalescent COVID-19.

The chain combines TRBV11-3 with TRBJ2-1; weak D call: TRBD2 (6 bases). The germline gives CDR1 SGHNT, CDR2 YENEEA. Trimming took 1 base from V and 0 from J, leaving 10 bases between them. The CDR3 covers 16 residues. CDR3 protein: CASSLGGAASYNEQFF. The CDR3 coding sequence is TGTGCCAGCAGCTTAGGCGGGGCCGCCTCCTACAATGAGCAGTTCTTC.

This chain connects TRBV5-1 to TRBJ2-5, with 8 bases fitting TRBD2. Trimming cost V 4 bases and J 3 bases; bases outside gene matches: 14. Germline V CDR1 and CDR2: SGHRS, YFSETQ. The CDR3 has 17 amino acids. CDR3 residues: CASSTGLADSRKETQYF. DNA for the CDR3: TGCGCCAGCAGCACCGGACTAGCTGATAGTAGGAAAGAGACCCAGTACTTC.

The rearrangement uses TRBV6-4 and TRBJ2-1, with 8 nucleotides matching TRBD1. V shed 5 bases, J shed 6 bases, and the junction held 3 bases outside the gene matches. This CDR3 region has 13 residues. CDR1 is MRHNA, CDR2 SNTAGT, per germline. This chain's CDR3 is CASSNQGANEQFF. The DNA for the CDR3 is TGTGCCAGCAGTAATCAGGGGGCCAATGAGCAGTTCTTC.

The rearrangement uses TRBV24-1 and TRBJ2-2, with D possibly matching TRBD2 (6 bases). The CDR3 covers 15 residues. Germline V gene data show CDR1 as KGHDR and CDR2 as SFDVKD. The V end was cut by 7 bases, the J end by 1 base, with 12 bases between. CDR3 protein: CATRSGEMNTGELFF. The CDR3, as DNA: TGTGCCACCAGGTCGGGGGAAATGAACACCGGGGAGCTGTTTTTT.

This CDR3 is CASSLGPQLNTEAFF. CDR3 DNA: TGTGCCAGCAGCTTAGGGCCACAGCTGAACACTGAAGCTTTCTTT. The genes are TRBV7-2 and TRBJ1-1; no firm D call. V was pared by 1 base and J by 0 bases, with 9 bases between. CDR3 size: 15 residues. Germline V lookup: CDR1 SGHTA, CDR2 FQGNSA.

This clone was found once. V usage is TRBV19 and J usage is TRBJ2-2; D not certain. V was clipped by 5 bases and J by 6 bases, with 10 bases between them. This CDR3 has 13 amino acids. Germline V lookup: CDR1 LNHDA, CDR2 SQIVND (reference sequence). The CDR3 spells CASSPVSPGELFF. The CDR3 DNA sequence: TGTGCCAGTAGTCCAGTTAGCCCCGGGGAGCTGTTTTTT.

V usage is TRBV6-5 and J usage is TRBJ2-5; tentatively, D is TRBD1 (5 bases). There are 13 residues in the CDR3. The germline V gene has CDR1 MNHEY and CDR2 SVGAGI. V lost 6 bases, J lost 3 bases, and 11 bases lay in between. As DNA, the CDR3 is TGTGCCAGCAGCGTGGGGCCTAAAGAGACCCAGTACTTC. Translating gives CASSVGPKETQYF.

The chain links TRBV24-1 to TRBJ2-5; perhaps TRBD2 as D (7 bases). Per germline, CDR1 KGHDR and CDR2 SFDVKD. V was trimmed by 3 bases and J by 4 bases, leaving 17 bases between them. This CDR3 has 16 residues. The CDR3 region is CATSDHLRGGGETQYF. The CDR3, as DNA: TGTGCCACCAGTGATCACTTGAGAGGGGGGGGAGAGACCCAGTACTTC.

V gene TRBV27 combines with J gene TRBJ1-2; no definite D call. The CDR3 contains 18 residues. The V and J ends lost 3 bases and 6 bases respectively, with 26 bases between them. The V gene's germline CDR1 is MNHEY and CDR2 SMNVEV (reference sequence). In DNA form, the CDR3 reads TGTGCCAGCAGTTTTCGAGGCCCAAGAAGGAGCGTTGGCCATGGCTACACCTTC. As protein: CASSFRGPRRSVGHGYTF.

The chain is built from TRBV7-9 and TRBJ1-4; a possible D gene is TRBD1 (5 bases). Germline loops: CDR1 SEHNR, CDR2 FQNEAQ (reference sequence). Trimming removed 0 bases from V and 6 bases from J, with 11 bases in between. The CDR3 is made up of 15 amino acids. CDR3 bases: TGTGCCAGCAGCTTAGCAATCCCGGGGGATGAAAAACTGTTTTTT. Its translation: CASSLAIPGDEKLFF. Supplemented by reference TRBV7-9 and TRBJ1-4, the full variable domain reads DTGVSQNPRHKITKRGQNVTFRCDPISEHNRLYWYRQTLGQGPEFLTYFQNEAQLEKSRLLSDRFSAERPKGSFSTLEIQRTEQGDSAMYLCASSLAIPGDEKLFFGSGTQLSVL.

The V and J genes are TRBV6-5 and TRBJ1-3; possible D gene TRBD1, 6 bases. The V end lost 2 bases, the J end lost 2 bases, and 13 bases lay between the germline ends. The CDR3 runs to 16 residues. Per the germline V gene, CDR1 is MNHEY and CDR2 is SVGAGI. DNA of the CDR3: TGTGCCAGCAGTTACGAGGGGGTCAGTACTGGAAACACCATATATTTT. Residues: CASSYEGVSTGNTIYF.

J is TRBJ1-4 and V is TRBV5-1, with TRBD1 matching 7 bases. With 0 bases clipped from V and 6 bases from J, the junction kept 5 bases outside the gene matches. This CDR3 contains 15 residues. The germline V gene has CDR1 SGHRS and CDR2 YFSETQ. CDR3 amino acids: CASSLGQGGHEKLFF. The CDR3 DNA follows: TGCGCCAGCAGCTTGGGTCAAGGGGGCCATGAAAAACTGTTTTTT.

V and J are TRBV29-1 and TRBJ2-2; 7 nucleotides agree with TRBD1. The germline gives CDR1 SQVTM, CDR2 ANQGSEA. V was clipped by 7 bases and J by 1 base; unmatched bases: 6. CDR3 length equals 14 residues. In DNA, the CDR3 is TGCAGCGCACGGACAGGAGAGAACACCGGGGAGCTGTTTTTT. It encodes CSARTGENTGELFF.

The rearrangement uses TRBV29-1 and TRBJ2-3, with D perhaps TRBD2 (5 bases). Germline CDR1 and CDR2: SQVTM and ANQGSEA. The V and J ends lost 1 base and 2 bases respectively, with 7 bases between them. The CDR3 extends over 13 amino acids. The CDR3: CSVEGEITDTQYF. As DNA, the CDR3 is TGCAGCGTTGAAGGGGAGATCACAGATACGCAGTATTTT.

The gene calls are TRBV11-3 and TRBJ2-3; 7 positions agree with TRBD2. The V gene end was trimmed by 4 bases and the J gene end by 4 bases; junction bases not matched to a gene: 8. CDR1 SGHNT and CDR2 YENEEA come from the germline V gene. CDR3 length equals 15 residues. The CDR3 DNA follows: TGTGCCAGCAGCTCGCGCAAAGGACTAGCAGATACGCAGTATTTT. Protein: CASSSRKGLADTQYF.

This rearrangement joins TRBV18 to TRBJ2-1, with 9 bases identical to TRBD2. Germline V gene lookup returns CDR1 KGHSH and CDR2 LQKENI. V gave up 1 base and J gave up 9 bases; unmatched junction bases: 7. This CDR3 spans 15 amino acids. The DNA for the CDR3 is TGTGCCAGCTCACCACTGCTGGGACTAGCTTCTGAGCAGTTCTTC. Protein sequence: CASSPLLGLASEQFF. The full variable domain, completed using reference TRBV18 and TRBJ2-1, is NAGVMQNPRHLVRRRGQEARLRCSPMKGHSHVYWYRQLPEEGLKFMVYLQKENIIDESGMPKERFSAEFPKEGPSILRIQQVVRGDSAAYFCASSPLLGLASEQFFGPGTRLTVL.

The gene calls are TRBV4-2 and TRBJ2-3, with 10 bases aligning to TRBD2. Trimming cost V 4 bases and J 3 bases; bases outside gene matches: 4. Germline CDR1 reads LGHNA; CDR2 reads YNFKEQ. The CDR3 contains 15 residues. The CDR3 reads CASSLGLAVTDTQYF. Written as DNA, the CDR3 is TGTGCCAGCAGCCTCGGACTAGCGGTTACAGATACGCAGTATTTT.

This rearrangement joins TRBV11-2 to TRBJ2-1, with 7 bases identical to TRBD1. The CDR3 contains 15 residues. The germline V gene encodes CDR1 SGHAT and CDR2 FQNNGV. V gave up 0 bases and J gave up 6 bases; unmatched junction bases: 5. The CDR3 spells CASSLDPGGVNEQFF. Here the CDR3 DNA reads TGTGCCAGCAGCTTAGATCCAGGGGGAGTCAATGAGCAGTTCTTC.

CDR3 residues: CTSSQPDNHEQYV. CDR3 coding DNA: TGCACCAGCAGCCAACCAGACAACCACGAGCAGTACGTC. V is TRBV1 and J is TRBJ2-7; the table calls TRBD1, which could not be checked here. TRBV1 is annotated as a pseudogene. The CDR3 covers 13 residues.

V and J are TRBV10-1 and TRBJ2-3, with TRBD1 matching 7 bases. V lost 6 bases and J lost 2; bases outside the gene matches: 2. Germline CDR1 WNHNN, CDR2 SYGVQD (reference sequence). CDR3 length: 13 amino acids. The DNA of the CDR3 is TGCGCCAGCAGAGACAGGGACACAGATACGCAGTATTTT. This sequence encodes CASRDRDTDTQYF.

This clone has just one count. This rearrangement joins TRBV21-1 to TRBJ2-1; TRBD2 reflects the table's D call only, with no check against the DNA. TRBV21-1 is termed a pseudogene. This CDR3 has 19 residues. For the CDR3, the DNA is TGTGCCAGCCAAAACCACCTCCGCCCTGTAGCGGGGGTCCACAATGAGCAGTTCTTC. This gives the protein CASQNHLRPVAGVHNEQFF.

The J gene is TRBJ2-1, the V gene TRBV24-1; 9 nucleotides align to TRBD2. The CDR3 length is 17 residues. Germline CDR1 is KGHDR and CDR2 is SFDVKD. V gave up 5 bases and J gave up 4 bases; unmatched junction bases: 11. The CDR3 loop reads CATSVSAGGLGYNEQFF. The CDR3 nucleotides read TGTGCCACCAGTGTGTCCGCGGGAGGGCTGGGGTACAATGAGCAGTTCTTC.

J is TRBJ2-1 and V is TRBV29-1, with D unclear. This CDR3 has 14 amino acids. Germline V gene lookup returns CDR1 SQVTM and CDR2 ANQGSEA. Trimming left V 3 bases short and J 10 bases short, with 19 bases between. CDR3 nucleotides: TGCAGCGTTGATTCTATGGGCCTCCAGGCGGAGCAGTTCTTC. Translating gives CSVDSMGLQAEQFF.

The gene calls are TRBV14 and TRBJ2-1; the match to TRBD2 covers 10 bases. Germline CDR1 reads SGHDN; CDR2 reads FVKESK. V gave up 7 bases and J gave up 7 bases; unmatched junction bases: 4. The CDR3 is made up of 13 amino acids. The CDR3 loop is CASKELAGNEQFF. The CDR3 nucleotides read TGTGCCAGCAAAGAACTAGCGGGGAATGAGCAGTTCTTC.

This chain joins TRBV3-1 (or the pseudogene TRBV3-2) and TRBJ1-2; D possibly corresponds to TRBD1 (6 bases). Trimming took 1 base from V and 2 from J, leaving 17 bases between them. Per germline, CDR1 LGHDT and CDR2 YNNKEL (reference sequence). The CDR3 extends over 17 amino acids. The CDR3 nucleotides are TGTGCCAGCAGCCAAGCAGGGCGGACAGAGAAAAACTATGGCTACACCTTC. Amino acids: CASSQAGRTEKNYGYTF.

This clone was seen more than once but under ten times. The gene calls are TRBV13 and TRBJ1-2; TRBD1 matches at 8 bases. J lost 8 bases, V lost 7 bases, and 9 bases had no gene match. CDR1 PRHDT and CDR2 FYEKMQ come from the germline V gene (reference sequence). The CDR3 loop spans 13 amino acids. Here the CDR3 reads CASTTTGGWGYTF. The CDR3 DNA follows: TGTGCCAGCACCACTACAGGGGGGTGGGGCTACACCTTC.

The genes are TRBV2 and TRBJ2-3, with D perhaps matching TRBD1 (6 bases). CDR1 and CDR2 from the germline V gene are SNHLY and FYNNEI. V was trimmed by 5 bases and J by 5 bases, leaving 20 bases between them. The CDR3 contains 16 residues. The CDR3 is CASSFQGISNLDTQYF. The CDR3 region has the DNA TGTGCCAGCAGTTTTCAGGGGATATCAAACCTAGATACGCAGTATTTT.

The chain combines TRBV18 with TRBJ2-1, with 9 bases that match TRBD1. Germline assignment: CDR1 KGHSH and CDR2 LQKENI. J gave up 3 bases and V 3 bases, and 0 bases lay outside the gene matches. The CDR3 spans 14 residues. The CDR3 loop reads CASSPGQGYNEQFF. The CDR3 DNA is TGTGCCAGCTCACCGGGACAGGGCTACAATGAGCAGTTCTTC.

About this clone: In the same sample, other DNA sequences code for this CDR3. The rearrangement links TRBV28 to TRBJ1-5; D is uncertain. In germline, CDR1 is MDHEN, CDR2 SYDVKM. The CDR3 is 14 amino acids. V was cut by 3 bases and J by 0 bases, with 6 bases left in between. The CDR3 here is CASSFRYSNQPQHF. The CDR3 DNA reads as TGTGCCAGCAGTTTCAGGTATAGCAATCAGCCCCAGCATTTT.